The sequence of this T cell receptor (beta chain) was determined in a study of Graves' ophthalmopathy and Graves' hyperthyroidism. The TCR beta CDR3 regions underwent amplification from RNA transcripts. HTBI-primed first-round RT-PCR preceded second-round multiplex PCR. MiXCR, applied by TCRdb to the multiplex PCR reads, yields one record per CDR3 protein. The sample shows about 400,000 distinct CDR3 sequences, roughly 18% of them seen only once. This clonotype was observed many times. The sequence came from a woman between 18 and 29 years old with Graves' ophthalmopathy. The specimen sequenced was peripheral blood.

The CDR3 nucleotides read TGTGCCAGCAGCCTTAGACAGGGAAGGTACATGAACACTGAAGCTTTCTTT. Translating it yields CASSLRQGRYMNTEAFF. The chain links TRBV11-2 to TRBJ1-1, with TRBD1 matching over 7 bases. V shed 5 bases, J shed 0 bases, and the junction held 12 bases outside the gene matches. The CDR3 is 17 amino acids. CDR1 and CDR2 from the germline V gene are SGHAT and FQNNGV.